Described below is a single TCR beta chain sequence and its context. These data are taken from a study of T cell changes during pregnancy in multiple sclerosis. Clones were read by immunoSEQ multiplex PCR, and TCRdb kept only the in-frame ones, dropping some. Of tens of thousands of clones listed, 90% are singletons. This clonotype was obtained from a female donor with multiple sclerosis, enrolled in a pregnancy study. The material was CD4+ T cells from peripheral blood mononuclear cells, obtained in the second trimester of pregnancy.

The DNA of the CDR3 is TGTGCCAGCAGCCCCGACTCCGGGTTCTACAATGAGCAGTTCTTC. It specifies CASSPDSGFYNEQFF. The V and J genes are TRBV9 and TRBJ2-1; D gene ambiguous. V was shortened by 4 bases and J by 3 bases, with 14 bases between the two germline ends. The CDR3 consists of 15 residues. Germline values: CDR1 SGDLS, CDR2 YYNGEE.